The present entry profiles one TCR beta chain with its context. This clone has only one observation. It has no known antigen specificity. No base qualities exist here, and no much larger clone lies one base off it. V and J are truncated by 11 bases and 5 bases respectively, leaving an intervening sequence of 24 bases. In the germline V gene, CDR1 corresponds to SGHTA and CDR2 to FQGTGA. From its cysteine to its phenylalanine, the CDR3 spans 15 amino acids. Only the CDR3 part of the read is kept: 45 bases, read in frame from the first base. This entry comes from a study of T cell changes during pregnancy in multiple sclerosis (dated 2019 in TCRdb). Study-level background: In women with multiple sclerosis, the researchers looked at how the T cell repertoire shifted as pregnancy progressed.

Libraries were made using the immunoSEQ multiplex PCR assay. Entries here come from immuneACCESS through TCRdb and include only in-frame sequences with V and J called. Some clones fail to appear in such tables; in the studies checked, an unresolved V gene covers under half of the shortfall, and the cause of the remainder is unknown. The sample contains just under 65,000 clones, roughly 87% of them found a single time. 2% to 2.5% of the sample belongs to the ten largest clones. The chain was built from TRBV7-3 and TRBJ1-2, and the D gene may be TRBD1, 5 bases matching. The sequence was collected from a female donor in good health, enrolled as a control in a pregnancy study. This specimen was peripheral blood, taken in the second trimester of pregnancy. The sequenced DNA: TGTGCCTCCAAAGAGGCCTCCCCAGGGCGATATGGCTACACCTTC. This gives the protein CASKEASPGRYGYTF.